The T cell receptor (beta chain) under discussion was sequenced for a study of shared clonotypes between healthy human individuals. Background on the study: Each donor had three CD4 naive, three CD4 memory, two CD8 naive and one CD8 memory plate.

CD45RO-negative cells were positively selected for CCR7, leaving out terminally differentiated effector memory CD45RA+ cells. Everyone who donated was a Caucasian adult who lived in Nashville, Tennessee. The study's findings and limits: Clonotype sharing among donors, it was expected, would be affected by sequencing depth. Donor scarcity curtailed the genetic and exposure-history diversity represented herein.

About this clone: The antigen is undetermined.

Sequenced by immunoSEQ multiplex PCR; TCRdb stores in-frame clones only, minus some. Of about 2.1 million clones in the sample, just over 90% were seen once. This clonotype was obtained from a man aged 18 to 35 in good health. Some clones in this sample may be carry-over from other donors' samples. Sequenced: naive CD8+ T cells from PBMCs.

CDR3 nucleotide sequence: TGTGCCAGCAGCCCCGTCGGCGGGGGCCCCAAATATGGCTACACCTTC. This sequence encodes CASSPVGGGPKYGYTF. The chain links TRBV14 to TRBJ1-2; weak D call: TRBD1 (6 bases). The length of the CDR3 is 16 residues. V was shortened by 4 bases and J by 5 bases, with 20 bases between the two germline ends. CDR1 SGHDN and CDR2 FVKESK come from the germline V gene.